The clone carrying this TCR beta chain came up once. This entry is derived from a study of blood T cell repertoires in COVID-19. At the level of the study: The analysed material was cDNA or gDNA that came from T cells, B-cell-depleted T cells, or PBMCs.

Per the authors' pipeline: Reference gene primer amplification gave estimated nucleated cell counts. Only in-frame clones appear in the TCRdb table, and some are missing; sequencing was by immunoSEQ multiplex PCR. V and J calls and clone size are given by that table; D and trimming were obtained from the DNA. This sample has 350,000 to 450,000 clones, with about 89% found just once. V lost 0 bases and J lost 7, with 19 bases in between. Germline CDR1 MNHEY, CDR2 SVGEGT. The CDR3 spans 17 residues. The sequencing sample was made of peripheral blood. This clonotype originated in a man aged 35-49 years with acute or convalescent COVID-19. J is TRBJ1-5 and V is TRBV6-2 or TRBV6-3, with D uncertain. CDR3 sequence (DNA): TGTGCCAGCAGTTACTCCGAGTGGCAGAGGGTGGGACAGCCCCAGCATTTT. Its translation is CASSYSEWQRVGQPQHF.